What follows describes a single T cell receptor (beta chain). This entry comes from a study of T cell changes during pregnancy in multiple sclerosis. TCRdb's copy holds only in-frame clones and misses some; the assay was immunoSEQ multiplex PCR. There are approximately 48,000 clones in the sample; 90% to 95% occur only once, and around 0.6% lies in the top ten. This clonotype was obtained from a female donor with multiple sclerosis, enrolled in a pregnancy study. Sequenced here: CD4+ T cells from peripheral blood mononuclear cells, sampled in the second trimester of pregnancy.

The CDR3 nucleotides are TGTGCCAGCAGCCAAGCGCAACTAGCGGGGGTGGAGTACGAGCAGTACTTC. Its translation is CASSQAQLAGVEYEQYF. J is TRBJ2-7 and V is TRBV4-2; 11 nucleotides agree with TRBD2. Trimming removed 1 base from V and 4 bases from J; junction bases left unmatched: 9. The germline CDR1 and CDR2 sequences are LGHNA and YNFKEQ. The CDR3 totals 17 residues.